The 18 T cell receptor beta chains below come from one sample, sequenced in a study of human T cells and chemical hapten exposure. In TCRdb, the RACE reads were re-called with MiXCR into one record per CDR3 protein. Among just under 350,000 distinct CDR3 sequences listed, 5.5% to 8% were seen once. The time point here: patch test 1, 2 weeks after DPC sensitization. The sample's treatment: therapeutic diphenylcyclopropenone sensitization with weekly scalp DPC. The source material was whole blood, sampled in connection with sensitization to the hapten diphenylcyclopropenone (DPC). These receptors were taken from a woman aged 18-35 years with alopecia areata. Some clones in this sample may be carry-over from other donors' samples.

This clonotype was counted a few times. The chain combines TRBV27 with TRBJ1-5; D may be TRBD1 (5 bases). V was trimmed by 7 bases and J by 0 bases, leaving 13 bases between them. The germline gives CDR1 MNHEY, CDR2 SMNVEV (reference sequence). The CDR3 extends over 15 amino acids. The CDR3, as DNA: TGTGCCAGCAATTGGGACGGGAATAGCAATCAGCCCCAGCATTTT. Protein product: CASNWDGNSNQPQHF.

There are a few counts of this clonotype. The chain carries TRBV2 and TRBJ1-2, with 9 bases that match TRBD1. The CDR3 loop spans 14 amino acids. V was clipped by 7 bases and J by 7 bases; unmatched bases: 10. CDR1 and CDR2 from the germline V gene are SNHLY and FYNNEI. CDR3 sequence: CASITGTGTSGYTF. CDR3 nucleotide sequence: TGTGCCAGCATTACCGGGACAGGGACTAGTGGCTACACCTTC.

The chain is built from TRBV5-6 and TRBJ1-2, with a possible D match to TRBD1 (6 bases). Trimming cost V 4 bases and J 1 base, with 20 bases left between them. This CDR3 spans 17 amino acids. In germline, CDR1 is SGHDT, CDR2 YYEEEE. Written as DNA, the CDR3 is TGTGCCAGCAGCCCCGTGGGGGCAACCGAGCTTAACTATGGCTACACCTTC. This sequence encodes CASSPVGATELNYGYTF.

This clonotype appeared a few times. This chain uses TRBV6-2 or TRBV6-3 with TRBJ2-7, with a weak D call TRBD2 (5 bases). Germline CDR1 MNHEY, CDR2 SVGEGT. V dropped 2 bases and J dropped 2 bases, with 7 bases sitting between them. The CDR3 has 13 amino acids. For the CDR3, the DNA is TGTGCCAGCAGTTACCCCGGGACCTACGAGCAGTACTTC. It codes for CASSYPGTYEQYF.

CDR3 amino acids: CASSPGLAGLETQYF. CDR3 nucleotide sequence: TGTGCCAGCAGCCCAGGACTAGCGGGGCTGGAGACCCAGTACTTC. The chain has TRBV11-2 and TRBJ2-5, with 12 nucleotides matching TRBD2. The CDR3 length is 15 residues. Germline assignment: CDR1 SGHAT and CDR2 FQNNGV. After removal of 5 bases from V and 5 bases from J, the junction contained 6 bases not matched to a gene. The complete variable domain, with remaining parts taken from reference TRBV11-2 and TRBJ2-5, reads EAGVAQSPRYKIIEKRQSVAFWCNPISGHATLYWYQQILGQGPKLLIQFQNNGVVDDSQLPKDRFSAERLKGVDSTLKIQPAKLEDSAVYLCASSPGLAGLETQYFGPGTRLLVL.

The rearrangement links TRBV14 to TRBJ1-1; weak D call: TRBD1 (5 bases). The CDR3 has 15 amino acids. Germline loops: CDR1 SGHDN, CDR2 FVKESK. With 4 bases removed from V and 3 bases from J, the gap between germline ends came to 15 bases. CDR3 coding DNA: TGTGCCAGCAGCCCCCAAAGAGGGGCCTACACTGAAGCTTTCTTT. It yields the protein CASSPQRGAYTEAFF.

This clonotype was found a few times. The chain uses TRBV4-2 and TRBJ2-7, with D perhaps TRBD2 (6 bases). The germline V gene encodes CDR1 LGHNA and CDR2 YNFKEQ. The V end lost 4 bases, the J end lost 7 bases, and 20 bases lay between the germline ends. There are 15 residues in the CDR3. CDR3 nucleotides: TGTGCCAGCAGCCGCTCCGGGACTCTCCTTGGTGAGCAGTACTTC. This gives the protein CASSRSGTLLGEQYF.

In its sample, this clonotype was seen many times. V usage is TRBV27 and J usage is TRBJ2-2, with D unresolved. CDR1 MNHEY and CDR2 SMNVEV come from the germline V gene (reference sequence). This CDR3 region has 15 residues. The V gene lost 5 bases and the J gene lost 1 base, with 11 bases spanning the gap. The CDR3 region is CASSPFWGNTGELFF. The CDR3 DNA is TGTGCCAGCAGTCCCTTTTGGGGGAACACCGGGGAGCTGTTTTTT.

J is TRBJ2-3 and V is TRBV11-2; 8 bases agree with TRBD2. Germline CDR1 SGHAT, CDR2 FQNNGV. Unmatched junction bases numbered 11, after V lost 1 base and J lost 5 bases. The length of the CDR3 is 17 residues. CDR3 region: CASSLAGGFSSVDTQYF. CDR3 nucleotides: TGTGCCAGCAGCTTAGCGGGGGGGTTCTCGTCGGTAGATACGCAGTATTTT.

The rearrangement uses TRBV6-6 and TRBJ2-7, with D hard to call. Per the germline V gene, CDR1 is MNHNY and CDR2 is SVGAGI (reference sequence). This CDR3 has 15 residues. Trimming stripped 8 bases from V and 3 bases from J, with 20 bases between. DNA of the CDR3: TGTGCCAGCCTCAAGCCGGGCAGAGGTGTCTACGAGCAGTACTTC. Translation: CASLKPGRGVYEQYF.

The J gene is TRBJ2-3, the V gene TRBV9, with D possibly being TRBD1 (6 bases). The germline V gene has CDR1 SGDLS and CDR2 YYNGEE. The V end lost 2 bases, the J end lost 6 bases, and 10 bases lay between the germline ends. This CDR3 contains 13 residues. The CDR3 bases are TGTGCCAGCAGCGTTGGGGGCGGTGATACGCAGTATTTT. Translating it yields CASSVGGGDTQYF. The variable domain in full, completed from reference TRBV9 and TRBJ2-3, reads DSGVTQTPKHLITATGQRVTLRCSPRSGDLSVYWYQQSLDQGLQFLIQYYNGEERAKGNILERFSAQQFPDLHSELNLSSLELGDSALYFCASSVGGGDTQYFGPGTRLTVL.

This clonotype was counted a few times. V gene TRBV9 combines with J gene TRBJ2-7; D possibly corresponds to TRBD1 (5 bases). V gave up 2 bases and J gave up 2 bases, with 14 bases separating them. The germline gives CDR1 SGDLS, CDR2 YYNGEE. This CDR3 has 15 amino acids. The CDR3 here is CASSVEPGYTYEQYF. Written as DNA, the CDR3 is TGTGCCAGCAGCGTTGAACCAGGGTACACCTACGAGCAGTACTTC.

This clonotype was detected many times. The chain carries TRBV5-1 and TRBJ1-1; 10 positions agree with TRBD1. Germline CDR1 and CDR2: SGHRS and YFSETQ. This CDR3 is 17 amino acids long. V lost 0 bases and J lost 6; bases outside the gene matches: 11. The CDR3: CASSLAKGTGEFAEAFF. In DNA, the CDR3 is TGCGCCAGCAGCTTGGCCAAGGGGACAGGGGAGTTCGCTGAAGCTTTCTTT.

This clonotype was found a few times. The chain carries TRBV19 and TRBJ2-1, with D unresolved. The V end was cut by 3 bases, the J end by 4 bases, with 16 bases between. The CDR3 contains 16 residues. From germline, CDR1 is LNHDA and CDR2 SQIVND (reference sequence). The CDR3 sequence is CASSIFGATAYNEQFF. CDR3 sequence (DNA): TGTGCCAGTAGTATTTTTGGAGCCACCGCGTACAATGAGCAGTTCTTC.

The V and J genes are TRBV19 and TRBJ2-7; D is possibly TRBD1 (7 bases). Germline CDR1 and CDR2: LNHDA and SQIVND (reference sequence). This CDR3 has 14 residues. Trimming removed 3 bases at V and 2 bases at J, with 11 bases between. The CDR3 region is CASSMGRGAYEQYF. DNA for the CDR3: TGTGCCAGTAGTATGGGCAGGGGGGCCTACGAGCAGTACTTC. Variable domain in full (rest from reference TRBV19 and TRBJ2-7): DGGITQSPKYLFRKEGQNVTLSCEQNLNHDAMYWYRQDPGQGLRLIYYSQIVNDFQKGDIAEGYSVSREKKESFPLTVTSAQKNPTAFYLCASSMGRGAYEQYFGPGTRLTVT.

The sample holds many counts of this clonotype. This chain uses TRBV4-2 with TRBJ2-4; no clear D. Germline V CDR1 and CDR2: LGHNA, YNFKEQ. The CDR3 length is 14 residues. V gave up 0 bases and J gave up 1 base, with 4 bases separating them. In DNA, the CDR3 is TGTGCCAGCAGCCAAGAGAGGGCCAAAAACATTCAGTACTTC. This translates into CASSQERAKNIQYF.

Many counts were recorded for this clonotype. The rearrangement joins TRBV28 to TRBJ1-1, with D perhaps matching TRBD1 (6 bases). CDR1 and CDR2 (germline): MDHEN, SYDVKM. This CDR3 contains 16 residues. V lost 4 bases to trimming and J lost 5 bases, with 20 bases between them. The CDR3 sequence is CASSWVNGGAFTEAFF. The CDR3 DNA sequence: TGTGCCAGCAGTTGGGTAAATGGGGGGGCCTTTACTGAAGCTTTCTTT.

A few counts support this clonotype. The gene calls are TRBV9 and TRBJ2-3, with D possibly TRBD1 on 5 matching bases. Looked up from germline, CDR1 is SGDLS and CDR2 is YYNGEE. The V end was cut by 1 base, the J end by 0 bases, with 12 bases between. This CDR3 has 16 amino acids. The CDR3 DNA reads TGTGCCAGCAGCGTACTAGGGGCTTCTAGCACAGATACGCAGTATTTT. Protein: CASSVLGASSTDTQYF.